Listed below are T cell receptor beta chains from one sample, sequenced in a study of T cell responses to AZD1222 COVID-19 vaccine. Sequencing used immunoSEQ multiplex PCR; TCRdb keeps in-frame clones, though not all of them. The table has over 150,000 clones, over 75% seen once. The sample in question was peripheral blood, obtained on day 0 of AZD1222 vaccination. The origin of the receptors is an adult in good health. The CDR3 runs from the conserved cysteine through the conserved F or W. The order of the fields is clone size, D gene, V gene, J gene, CDR3 protein, CDR3 DNA. The D gene is left open where the match is weak. A row's size may be missing; if present it is once, few, many or a size class.

-,-,TRBV7-3,TRBJ1-1,CASSLDPVNTEAFF,TGTGCCAGCAGTCTAGACCCAGTGAACACTGAAGCTTTCTTT
-,TRBD1,TRBV2,TRBJ1-1,CASSLVGTGERAFF,TGTGCCAGCAGCCTAGTCGGGACAGGGGAGAGAGCTTTCTTT
few,-,TRBV9,TRBJ2-2,CASSVNLVTGELFF,TGTGCCAGCAGCGTGAACCTAGTAACCGGGGAGCTGTTTTTT
-,TRBD2,TRBV5-4,TRBJ2-5,CASSPISGGVLETQYF,TGTGCCAGCAGCCCTATTAGCGGGGGGGTGTTGGAGACCCAGTACTTC
once,TRBD2,TRBV18,TRBJ2-7,CASSPPVGGYHAYEQYF,TGTGCCAGCTCACCACCGGTGGGGGGGTACCACGCCTACGAGCAGTACTTC
-,-,TRBV27,TRBJ1-1,CASSWTANTEAFF,TGTGCCAGCAGTTGGACAGCGAACACTGAAGCTTTCTTT
-,-,TRBV2,TRBJ1-4,CASSPRVSTNEKLFF,TGTGCCAGCAGCCCTCGGGTGTCAACTAATGAAAAACTGTTTTTT
-,TRBD1,TRBV5-4,TRBJ2-6,CASSLGGTGANVLTF,TGTGCCAGCAGCTTAGGGGGCACTGGGGCCAACGTCCTGACTTTC
-,TRBD1,TRBV5-1,TRBJ1-1,CASSLAQGGTTEAFF,TGCGCCAGCAGCTTGGCCCAGGGGGGAACCACTGAAGCTTTCTTT
-,-,TRBV15,TRBJ2-5,CATSRGRSQETQYF,TGTGCCACCAGCAGAGGCCGCAGCCAAGAGACCCAGTACTTC
-,-,TRBV1,TRBJ2-2,CTSSHPGTSKGGELFF,TGCACCAGCAGCCATCCCGGGACTAGCAAAGGTGGGGAGCTGTTTTTT
once,-,TRBV6-5,TRBJ1-1,CASRRGMVTEAFF,TGTGCCAGCAGACGTGGGATGGTCACTGAAGCTTTCTTT
few,TRBD2,TRBV7-2,TRBJ2-3,CASSQGTSGARSTDTQYF,TGTGCCAGCAGCCAAGGGACTAGCGGGGCCCGTAGCACAGATACGCAGTATTTT
-,-,TRBV12-3/TRBV12-4,TRBJ2-5,CASSPVQETQYF,TGTGCCAGCAGTCCGGTGCAAGAGACCCAGTACTTC
-,-,TRBV18,TRBJ1-1,CASSLTIDKPHTEAFF,TGTGCCAGCTCACTAACAATAGACAAACCCCACACTGAAGCTTTCTTT
-,TRBD2,TRBV7-6,TRBJ2-5,CASSFKGGGLQETQYF,TGTGCCAGCAGCTTCAAGGGCGGGGGGCTCCAAGAGACCCAGTACTTC
-,-,TRBV7-3,TRBJ2-6,CASSPLVGSGANVLTF,TGTGCCAGCAGCCCCCTAGTTGGCTCTGGGGCCAACGTCCTGACTTTC
-,-,TRBV4-1,TRBJ2-2,CASSQAPLGGGTGELFF,TGCGCCAGCAGCCAAGCGCCTTTGGGGGGAGGCACCGGGGAGCTGTTTTTT
-,-,TRBV6-2/TRBV6-3,TRBJ1-5,CASSLPNNQPQHF,TGTGCCAGCAGTCTACCCAACAATCAGCCCCAGCATTTT
-,-,TRBV5-4,TRBJ2-7,CASSLKDAPYEQYF,TGTGCCAGCAGCTTGAAGGACGCACCCTACGAGCAGTACTTC
once,TRBD1,TRBV11-3,TRBJ2-1,CASSSRRQGSYNEQFF,TGTGCCAGCAGCTCCCGCCGACAGGGCTCCTACAATGAGCAGTTCTTC
once,-,TRBV7-9,TRBJ2-7,CASSSTGQAYEQYF,TGTGCCAGCAGCTCAACGGGACAAGCCTACGAGCAGTACTTC
-,-,TRBV27,TRBJ1-5,CASPFDRTDSNQPQHF,TGTGCCAGCCCCTTTGACAGGACGGATAGCAATCAGCCCCAGCATTTT
-,-,TRBV6-5,TRBJ2-7,CASSPPPGHYEQYF,TGTGCCAGCAGTCCCCCTCCGGGCCACTACGAGCAGTACTTC
-,-,TRBV25-1,TRBJ1-3,CASSEGGAAGNTIYF,TGTGCCAGCAGCGAAGGAGGGGCCGCTGGAAACACCATATATTTT
-,-,TRBV29-1,TRBJ1-1,CSVGELTEAFF,TGCAGCGTGGGGGAGCTGACTGAAGCTTTCTTT
-,-,TRBV27,TRBJ2-7,CASSLRQATYEQYF,TGTGCCAGCAGTTTAAGGCAGGCCACCTACGAGCAGTACTTC
few,-,TRBV5-6,TRBJ1-1,CASRGGGMNTEAFF,TGTGCCAGCAGGGGAGGGGGTATGAACACTGAAGCTTTCTTT
-,-,TRBV18,TRBJ1-1,CASSGTSVNSAEAFF,TGTGCCAGCTCAGGAACCTCGGTCAACTCGGCTGAAGCTTTCTTT
-,TRBD1,TRBV4-1,TRBJ1-2,CASSQDSGQGVYGYTF,TGCGCCAGCAGCCAAGATTCGGGACAGGGGGTCTATGGCTACACCTTC
-,TRBD2,TRBV27,TRBJ2-1,CASSPIAGGRNEQFF,TGTGCCAGCAGTCCCATAGCGGGGGGCCGGAATGAGCAGTTCTTC
-,-,TRBV19,TRBJ1-1,CASSRDLNTEAFF,TGTGCCAGTAGTAGGGACCTGAACACTGAAGCTTTCTTT
-,TRBD2,TRBV9,TRBJ2-7,CASSVAAGGLAGPYEQYF,TGTGCCAGCAGCGTAGCCGCGGGGGGACTAGCGGGGCCCTACGAGCAGTACTTC
-,-,TRBV7-2,TRBJ2-2,CASSSLQGGPGELFF,TGTGCCAGCAGCTCTCTTCAGGGAGGTCCCGGGGAGCTGTTTTTT
-,-,TRBV10-3,TRBJ1-3,CAISELGRSSGNTIYF,TGTGCCATCAGTGAGTTAGGACGGAGCTCTGGAAACACCATATATTTT
-,-,TRBV5-6,TRBJ2-7,CASSLGQASYEQYF,TGTGCCAGCAGCTTGGGGCAGGCCTCCTACGAGCAGTACTTC
-,-,TRBV9,TRBJ2-1,CASQGGAYNEQFF,TGTGCCAGTCAGGGGGGGGCTTACAATGAGCAGTTCTTC
-,TRBD2,TRBV19,TRBJ2-1,CASSIFSGAYNEQFF,TGTGCCAGTAGTATATTTAGCGGGGCGTACAATGAGCAGTTCTTC
few,-,TRBV12-3/TRBV12-4,TRBJ2-3,CASSLIGDTQYF,TGTGCCAGCAGTTTGATCGGGGATACGCAGTATTTT
few,-,TRBV6-6,TRBJ2-3,CASSYTRGDTQYF,TGTGCCAGCAGTTACACCCGAGGAGATACGCAGTATTTT
-,-,TRBV6-5,TRBJ2-7,CASIRGFEQYF,TGTGCCAGCATCAGAGGGTTCGAGCAGTACTTC
-,-,TRBV18,TRBJ2-2,CASSPDNGGELFF,TGTGCCAGCTCACCGGACAACGGCGGGGAGCTGTTTTTT
-,TRBD1,TRBV19,TRBJ2-3,CAISTGADTQYF,TGTGCCATCTCTACAGGGGCAGATACGCAGTATTTT
-,-,TRBV13,TRBJ1-1,CASSPPSGVNTEAFF,TGTGCCAGCAGCCCCCCTTCAGGGGTGAACACTGAAGCTTTCTTT